The 9 T cell receptor beta chains below all came from one sample that was sequenced in a study of human CD8 memory T cell subsets. UMI-labeled 5' RACE was used, and it produced the TCR beta libraries. One entry per CDR3 protein, without DNA, is what TCRdb gives after re-calling the 5' RACE reads. Its table records 4,500 to 6,000 distinct CDR3 sequences. Specimen: CD8+ effector memory T cells (TEM) sorted from PBMCs. Specified subset: effector memory CD8 T cells, CCR7- CD45RO+ CD95+. Receptor source: a human donor in good health.

Judged by frequency, this clonotype is medium-sized. The chain employs TRBV12-3 or TRBV12-4 and TRBJ2-5; lacking DNA, the TRBD1 call made by TCRdb goes unchecked. The CDR3 totals 12 residues. CDR3 loop: CASSFSGETQYF.

The genes are TRBV9 and TRBJ2-3; TCRdb returns TRBD2, unconfirmable since there is no DNA. Germline CDR1 SGDLS, CDR2 YYNGEE. The CDR3 totals 17 residues. CDR3 in amino acids: CASSVQGGGSSTDTQYF.

The chain links TRBV19 to TRBJ1-1. This CDR3 contains 14 residues. Germline CDR1 reads LNHDA; CDR2 reads SQIVND (reference sequence). CDR3: CASSIKVVDTEAFF. The variable domain in full, with the rest retrieved from reference TRBV19 and TRBJ1-1, is DGGITQSPKYLFRKEGQNVTLSCEQNLNHDAMYWYRQDPGQGLRLIYYSQIVNDFQKGDIAEGYSVSREKKESFPLTVTSAQKNPTAFYLCASSIKVVDTEAFFGQGTRLTVV.

The CDR3 spells CSARDVQGALLGYTF. The chain carries TRBV20-1 and TRBJ1-2; TCRdb proposes TRBD1, but this gene call is untestable without DNA. The CDR3 is 15 amino acids. Germline V gene data show CDR1 as DFQATT and CDR2 as SNEGSKA (reference sequence).

V gene TRBV10-2 combines with J gene TRBJ2-3; TCRdb reports TRBD1, a call that lacks DNA to check it against. The CDR3 runs to 16 residues. Germline V lookup: CDR1 WSHSY, CDR2 SAAADI. The CDR3 sequence: CASSETAGDPADTQYF.

V is TRBV3-1 and J is TRBJ2-7; the TRBD1 assignment by TCRdb is unverifiable without DNA. The CDR3 length is 15 residues. Germline V gene sequence: CDR1 LGHDT, CDR2 YNNKEL (reference sequence). Here the CDR3 reads CASSQDLTGAYEQYF.

The chain uses TRBV27 and TRBJ1-5; TCRdb's D call, TRBD1, is unchecked because there is no DNA. The germline V gene encodes CDR1 MNHEY and CDR2 SMNVEV (reference sequence). The CDR3 is 15 residues long. The CDR3 reads CASSPSGTGNQPQHF.

This clonotype registers large by frequency. The J gene is TRBJ2-7, the V gene TRBV9; the D call of TRBD2 rests on TCRdb alone, since no DNA is present to check it. The V gene's germline CDR1 is SGDLS and CDR2 YYNGEE. The CDR3 runs to 13 residues. The CDR3 region is CASSPGTSYEQYF.

The CDR3 sequence: CASSYPTSGGDEQFF. V is TRBV6-2 or TRBV6-3 and J is TRBJ2-1; the TCRdb call, TRBD2, lacks DNA for checking. There are 15 residues in the CDR3. Germline CDR1 MNHEY, CDR2 SVGEGT.